This T cell receptor beta chain was identified in a study of cytomegalovirus exposure and HLA in healthy donors. About this clone: Antigen unknown.

Germline V gene sequence: CDR1 SGHRS, CDR2 YFSETQ. The CDR3 has 15 amino acids. V lost 4 bases and J lost 3; bases outside the gene matches: 8. Amplification used 60 Vbeta primers and 13 Jbeta primers. The repertoire was sequenced with immunoSEQ multiplex PCR; TCRdb's copy has only in-frame clones and lacks some. Counted here are 50,000 or so clones, less than 75% occurring once; the ten biggest clones make up 5.5% to 7%. General observations from the study: About 87% or about 30% of the time was how often most TCR beta V segments were productive, according to an earlier analysis. In a later analysis, compared with equally common non-associated chains, HLA-associated beta chains were more expanded. Later analysis identified about 18,000 TCR beta sequences associated with HLA alleles, using a false discovery rate threshold of 0.05. A missense variant in DCLRE1C was later tied to TCR beta V- and J-gene trimming.

The sample comprised PBMCs. The receptor was isolated from a man aged 30-40 years in good health and CMV-seronegative. This rearrangement joins TRBV5-1 to TRBJ1-1, with TRBD1 matching 8 bases. CDR3 nucleotides: TGCGCCAGCAGCCCGGGGACAGGAGGCCACACTGAAGCTTTCTTT. It translates to CASSPGTGGHTEAFF.